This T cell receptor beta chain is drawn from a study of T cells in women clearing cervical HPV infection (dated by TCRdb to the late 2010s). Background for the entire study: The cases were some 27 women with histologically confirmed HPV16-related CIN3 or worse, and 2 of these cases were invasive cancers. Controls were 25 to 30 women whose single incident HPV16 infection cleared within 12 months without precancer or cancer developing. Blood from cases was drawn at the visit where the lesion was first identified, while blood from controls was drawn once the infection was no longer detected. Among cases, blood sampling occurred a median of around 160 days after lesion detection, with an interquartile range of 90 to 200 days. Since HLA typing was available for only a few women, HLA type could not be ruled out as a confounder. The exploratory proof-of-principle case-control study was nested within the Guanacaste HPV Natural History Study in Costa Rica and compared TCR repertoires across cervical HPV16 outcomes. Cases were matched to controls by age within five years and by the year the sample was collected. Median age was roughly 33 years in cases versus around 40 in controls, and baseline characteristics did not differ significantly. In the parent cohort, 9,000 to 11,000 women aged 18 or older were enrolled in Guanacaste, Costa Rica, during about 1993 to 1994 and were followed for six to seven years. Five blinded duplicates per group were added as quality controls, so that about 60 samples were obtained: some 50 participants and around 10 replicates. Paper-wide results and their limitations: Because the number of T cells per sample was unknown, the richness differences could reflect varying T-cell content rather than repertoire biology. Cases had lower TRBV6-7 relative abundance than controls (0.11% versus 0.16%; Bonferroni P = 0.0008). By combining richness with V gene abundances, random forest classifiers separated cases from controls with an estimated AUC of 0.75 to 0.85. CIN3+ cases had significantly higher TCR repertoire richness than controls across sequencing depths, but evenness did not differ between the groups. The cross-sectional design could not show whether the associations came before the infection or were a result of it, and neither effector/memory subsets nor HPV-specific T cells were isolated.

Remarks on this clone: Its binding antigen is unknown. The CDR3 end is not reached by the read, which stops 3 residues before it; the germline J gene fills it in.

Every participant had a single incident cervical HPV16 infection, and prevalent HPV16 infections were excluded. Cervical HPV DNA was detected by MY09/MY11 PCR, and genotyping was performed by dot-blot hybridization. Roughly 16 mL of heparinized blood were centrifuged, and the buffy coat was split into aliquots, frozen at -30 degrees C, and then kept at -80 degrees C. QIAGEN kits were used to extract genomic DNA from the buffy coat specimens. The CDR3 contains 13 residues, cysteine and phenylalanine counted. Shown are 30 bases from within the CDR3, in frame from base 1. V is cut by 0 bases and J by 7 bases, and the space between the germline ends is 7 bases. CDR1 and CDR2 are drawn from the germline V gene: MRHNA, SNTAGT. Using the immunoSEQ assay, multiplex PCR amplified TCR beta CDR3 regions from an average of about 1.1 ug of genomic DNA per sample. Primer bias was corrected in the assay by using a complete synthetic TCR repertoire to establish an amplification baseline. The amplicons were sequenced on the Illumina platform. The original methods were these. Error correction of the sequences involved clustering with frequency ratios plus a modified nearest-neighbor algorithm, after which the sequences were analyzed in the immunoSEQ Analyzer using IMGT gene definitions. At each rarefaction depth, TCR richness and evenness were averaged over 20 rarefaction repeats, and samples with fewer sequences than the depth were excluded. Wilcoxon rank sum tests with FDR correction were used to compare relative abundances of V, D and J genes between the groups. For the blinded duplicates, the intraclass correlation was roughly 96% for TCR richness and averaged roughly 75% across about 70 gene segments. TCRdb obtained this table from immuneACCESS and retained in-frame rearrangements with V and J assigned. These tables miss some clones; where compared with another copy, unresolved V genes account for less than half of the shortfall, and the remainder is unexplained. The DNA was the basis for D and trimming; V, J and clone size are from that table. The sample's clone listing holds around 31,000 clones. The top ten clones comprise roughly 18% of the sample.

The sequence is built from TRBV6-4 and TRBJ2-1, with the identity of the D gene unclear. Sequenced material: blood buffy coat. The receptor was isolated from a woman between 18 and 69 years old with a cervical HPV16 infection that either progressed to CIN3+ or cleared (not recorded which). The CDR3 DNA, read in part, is TGTGCCAGCAGTGACTCTAATAGTAATGAG. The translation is CASSDSNSNE. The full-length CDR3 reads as CASSDSNSNEQFF.